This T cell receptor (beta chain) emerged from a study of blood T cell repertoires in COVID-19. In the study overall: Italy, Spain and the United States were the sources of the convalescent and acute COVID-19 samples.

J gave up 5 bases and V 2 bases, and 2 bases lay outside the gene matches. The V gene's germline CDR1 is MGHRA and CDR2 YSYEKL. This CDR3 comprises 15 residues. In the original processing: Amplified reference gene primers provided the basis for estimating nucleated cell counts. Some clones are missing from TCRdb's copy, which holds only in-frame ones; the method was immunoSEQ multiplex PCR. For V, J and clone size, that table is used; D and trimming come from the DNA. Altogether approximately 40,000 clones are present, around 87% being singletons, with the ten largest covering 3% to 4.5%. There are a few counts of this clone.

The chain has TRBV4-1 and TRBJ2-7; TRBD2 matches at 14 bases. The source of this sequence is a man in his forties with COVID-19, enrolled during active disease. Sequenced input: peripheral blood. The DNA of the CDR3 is TGCGCCAGCAGCCAAAGACTAGCGGGAGGGAACGAGCAGTACTTC. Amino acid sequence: CASSQRLAGGNEQYF.